The text below deals with one T cell receptor (beta chain). Other DNA variants within this sample encode the same CDR3. The sample belongs to a study of shared clonotypes between healthy human individuals. V was trimmed by 3 bases and J by 1 base, leaving 6 bases between them. CDR1 is KGHSH, CDR2 LQKENI, per germline. The CDR3 is 14 amino acids. Measured with immunoSEQ multiplex PCR; TCRdb has only the in-frame clones, and not every one. Among 1.6 million or so clones listed, 96% were seen once. The specimen was naive CD4+ T cells sorted from blood. Sample subset: CD45RA+ positively selected. The V gene is TRBV18, the J gene TRBJ2-2; D gene unclear. The receptor was derived from a man aged 25 to 40 in good health. As DNA, the CDR3 is TGTGCCAGCTCACCGCGGCAGAACACCGGGGAGCTGTTTTTT. Amino acid sequence: CASSPRQNTGELFF.